This T cell receptor beta chain originates from a study of blood T cell repertoires in COVID-19. TCRdb keeps only in-frame clones here, not all; method: immunoSEQ multiplex PCR. The sample has 45,000 to 70,000 clones; roughly 90% are singletons. Sequenced: peripheral blood. This TCR came from a woman aged 60-75 years with active COVID-19.

This CDR3 reads CASSVREVTDTQYF. The DNA for the CDR3 is TGTGCCAGCAGCGTAAGGGAGGTAACAGATACGCAGTATTTT. The chain uses TRBV9 and TRBJ2-3; D is perhaps TRBD2 (6 bases). Germline V lookup: CDR1 SGDLS, CDR2 YYNGEE. The V end lost 1 base, the J end lost 3 bases, and 9 bases lay between the germline ends. This CDR3 has 14 amino acids.